This entry is about one T cell receptor (beta chain). Its cognate antigen is unknown. The V gene lost 4 bases and the J gene lost 7 bases, with 19 bases spanning the gap. From germline, CDR1 is MNHEY and CDR2 SMNVEV (reference sequence). This CDR3 comprises 15 residues. The data were obtained in a study of graft-versus-host responses after intestinal transplantation. Study as a whole: Recipients underwent multivisceral, liver-intestinal, or isolated intestinal transplants. Study-wide points: Declines in HvG clones occurring early post-transplant were associated with peak circulating GvH clone levels. Recipient marrow contained GvH clones, some of which appeared first in ileum or blood.

Data came from immunoSEQ multiplex PCR; TCRdb stores just in-frame clones and leaves some out. The table lists 90,000 to 120,000 clones, over 80% of them singletons. The receptor comes from a human donor who was the organ donor for an intestinal transplant. The chain links TRBV27 to TRBJ1-2; tentatively, D is TRBD1 (5 bases). The sequenced sample was unstimulated CD4+ T cells sorted from spleen or lymph node cells, obtained before transplant. The CDR3 is CASSSNPLRVSGYTF. CDR3 bases: TGTGCCAGCAGTTCCAATCCCCTCAGGGTTTCTGGCTACACCTTC.